This T cell receptor beta chain was recovered during a study of OX40 agonist ivuxolimab in advanced cancers. On the study more broadly: Participants, 75% to 85% male, averaged roughly 60 years of age, ranging from 23 to 79. Three dose-escalation patients had partial responses: one with hepatocellular carcinoma and two with cutaneous melanoma. General observations from the study: The CD4+ and CD8+ T cells in the blood had expanded clonally by week 6 at 0.1 to 3.0 mg/kg. Antigen specificity of clonally expanded peripheral T cells was not established.

Germline CDR1 is SGHTS and CDR2 is YDEGEE. V lost 4 bases to trimming and J lost 0 bases, with 16 bases between them. The CDR3 is 16 amino acids. To note about this clone: Antigen specificity is unknown.

Clones were read by immunoSEQ multiplex PCR, and TCRdb kept only the in-frame ones, dropping some. The sample holds approximately 41,000 clones, around 87% seen once. The sequenced sample was CD4+ or CD8+ T cells sorted from blood, obtained in a trial of the OX40 agonist ivuxolimab. The chain is built from TRBV5-8 and TRBJ1-2, with D maybe TRBD1 (6 bases). The source of this sequence is an adult with an advanced solid tumor such as melanoma, head and neck, liver or kidney cancer. CDR3 protein: CASSLEGGRANYGYTF. The CDR3 region has the DNA TGTGCCAGCAGCCTGGAGGGGGGCCGAGCTAACTATGGCTACACCTTC.